The clone carrying this T cell receptor beta chain was counted between two and nine times. The sample comes from a study of tumor T cells in aggressive B-cell lymphoma. Sequencing used immunoSEQ multiplex PCR; TCRdb keeps in-frame clones, though not all of them. The data hold around 5,800 clones, with around three quarters observed a single time. The sequenced sample consisted of tumor tissue. This TCR was recovered from an adult with diffuse large B cell lymphoma.

CDR3: CASMPAVAGEKLFF. Written as DNA, the CDR3 is TGTGCCAGTATGCCGGCGGTAGCCGGGGAAAAACTGTTTTTT. This chain connects TRBV19 to TRBJ1-4; no clear D. The germline V gene encodes CDR1 LNHDA and CDR2 SQIVND (reference sequence). This CDR3 has 14 residues. Trimming cost V 7 bases and J 8 bases, with 17 bases left between them.